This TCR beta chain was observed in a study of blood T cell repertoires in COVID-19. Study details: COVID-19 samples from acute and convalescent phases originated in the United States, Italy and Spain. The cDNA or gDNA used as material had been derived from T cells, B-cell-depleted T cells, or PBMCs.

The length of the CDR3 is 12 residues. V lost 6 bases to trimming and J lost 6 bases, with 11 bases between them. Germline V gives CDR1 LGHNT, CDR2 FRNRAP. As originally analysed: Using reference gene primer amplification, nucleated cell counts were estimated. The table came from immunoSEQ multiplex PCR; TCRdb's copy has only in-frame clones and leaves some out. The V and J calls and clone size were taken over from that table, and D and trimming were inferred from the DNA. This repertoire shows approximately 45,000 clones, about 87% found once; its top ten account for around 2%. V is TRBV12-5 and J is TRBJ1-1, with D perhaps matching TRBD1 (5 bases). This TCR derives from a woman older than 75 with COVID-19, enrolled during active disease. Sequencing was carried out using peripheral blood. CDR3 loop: CASGQGFAEAFF. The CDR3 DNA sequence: TGTGCTAGTGGCCAGGGATTCGCTGAAGCTTTCTTT. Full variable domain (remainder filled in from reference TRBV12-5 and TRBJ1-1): DARVTQTPRHKVTEMGQEVTMRCQPILGHNTVFWYRQTMMQGLELLAYFRNRAPLDDSGMPKDRFSAEMPDATLATLKIQPSEPRDSAVYFCASGQGFAEAFFGQGTRLTVV.